The next 23 T cell receptor beta chains were all read from a single sample in a study of T cells in Graves' hyperthyroidism and ophthalmopathy. Using RNA transcripts as the source, TCR beta CDR3 regions were amplified. The TCR CDR3 was amplified in a first-round RT-PCR using the HTBI primer set. MiXCR was run by TCRdb on the multiplex PCR reads, yielding one entry per CDR3 protein. In the table there are about 260,000 distinct CDR3 sequences, about 16% of which are singletons. Material: blood. Receptors were obtained from a woman aged 18-29 years with Graves' ophthalmopathy.

With respect to this clonotype: This clone may be a read error of a much larger clone one base away. The CDR3 carries no conserved terminal phenylalanine or tryptophan, so it likely arises from a read error. The chain is built from TRBV7-9 and TRBJ2-7, with 10 positions matching TRBD1. The junction had 1 base not matched to a gene; V was cut back by 1 base and J by 4 bases. The CDR3 consists of 14 residues. Germline V gene lookup returns CDR1 SEHNR and CDR2 FQNEAQ (reference sequence). The CDR3 sequence is CASSLGDRGYEQYL. In DNA, the CDR3 is TGTGCCAGCAGCTTAGGGGACAGGGGATACGAGCAGTACCTC.

This clonotype was counted at least ten times. This sequence joins TRBV2 and TRBJ1-6, with a possible D match to TRBD1 (5 bases). There are 16 residues in the CDR3. The V end lost 7 bases, the J end lost 0 bases, and 13 bases lay between the germline ends. CDR1 SNHLY and CDR2 FYNNEI come from the germline V gene. CDR3 sequence (DNA): TGTGCCAGCATTGAGGGGTTGAGCTCCTATAATTCACCCCTCCACTTT. This encodes CASIEGLSSYNSPLHF.

This clonotype was counted at least ten times. The chain combines TRBV20-1 with TRBJ2-1; 8 nucleotides match TRBD2. CDR1 is DFQATT, CDR2 SNEGSKA, per germline (reference sequence). This CDR3 is built from 16 residues. The ends lost 3 bases at V and 8 bases at J; junction bases unmatched: 15. CDR3 sequence reads: CSASPLGSGSRDEQFF. The CDR3 DNA reads TGCAGTGCTAGCCCTCTTGGAAGCGGGAGTAGGGATGAGCAGTTCTTC.

This clonotype was observed many times. The V and J genes are TRBV11-2 and TRBJ2-5; a possible D gene is TRBD2 (5 bases). In germline, CDR1 is SGHAT, CDR2 FQNNGV. V lost 5 bases and J lost 5, with 18 bases in between. CDR3 length: 15 amino acids. This CDR3 reads CASSPERQVVETQYF. The CDR3 DNA follows: TGTGCCAGCAGCCCAGAGCGGCAGGTAGTGGAGACCCAGTACTTC.

The sample holds many counts of this clonotype. CDR3 sequence reads: CASSGLLNTGELFF. CDR3 in DNA: TGTGCCAGCAGTGGGCTCTTAAACACCGGGGAGCTGTTTTTT. V gene TRBV27 combines with J gene TRBJ2-2; no clear D. Germline values: CDR1 MNHEY, CDR2 SMNVEV (reference sequence). With 5 bases removed from V and 2 bases from J, the gap between germline ends came to 9 bases. This CDR3 comprises 14 residues.

The J gene is TRBJ2-7, the V gene TRBV4-3; D possibly uses TRBD1 or TRBD2 (6 bases each). Trimming removed 1 base from V and 4 bases from J, with 14 bases in between. The germline gives CDR1 LGHNA, CDR2 YSLEER. The CDR3 has 15 amino acids. The CDR3 DNA reads as TGCGCCAGCAGCCAAGGCGGGACACCACATTACGAGCAGTACTTC. Translating it yields CASSQGGTPHYEQYF.

This clonotype was recorded many times. The chain combines TRBV7-9 with TRBJ2-6; D possibly matches TRBD1 or TRBD2 (5 bases each). The CDR3 sequence is 20 residues long. CDR1 SEHNR and CDR2 FQNEAQ come from the germline V gene (reference sequence). V was clipped by 7 bases and J by 1 base, with 26 bases between them. The CDR3 DNA reads TGTGCCAGCACCTCCTCCATAGGGGACGGGCTCAAATCTGGGGCCAACGTCCTGACTTTC. This codes for CASTSSIGDGLKSGANVLTF. Variable domain in full (rest from reference TRBV7-9 and TRBJ2-6): DTGVSQNPRHKITKRGQNVTFRCDPISEHNRLYWYRQTLGQGPEFLTYFQNEAQLEKSRLLSDRFSAERPKGSFSTLEIQRTEQGDSAMYLCASTSSIGDGLKSGANVLTFGAGSRLTVL.

This clonotype was seen many times. The CDR3 DNA follows: TGTGCCAGCAGGAATAGCGGCGGCAATGAGCAGTTCTTC. Translating gives CASRNSGGNEQFF. This chain connects TRBV11-3 to TRBJ2-1; TRBD2 is a possible D gene (6 bases). V lost 6 bases, J lost 6 bases, and 12 bases lay in between. Germline V gene data show CDR1 as SGHNT and CDR2 as YENEEA. The CDR3 runs to 13 residues.

This clonotype has a count of ten or more. The chain carries TRBV4-2 and TRBJ2-5; 9 bases fit TRBD1. The CDR3 extends over 16 amino acids. Germline lookup yields CDR1 LGHNA and CDR2 YNFKEQ. V lost 1 base and J lost 3; bases outside the gene matches: 6. The DNA of the CDR3 is TGTGCCAGCAGCCAAGTAAGAGACAGGGGGAAAGAGACCCAGTACTTC. Its protein is CASSQVRDRGKETQYF.

This clonotype was seen at least ten times. The chain couples TRBV2 to TRBJ2-2; D remains unclear. Trimming left V 4 bases short and J 6 bases short, with 3 bases between. Germline CDR1 SNHLY, CDR2 FYNNEI. The CDR3 has 11 residues. CDR3 residues: CASSVSGELFF. As DNA, the CDR3 is TGTGCCAGCAGTGTCTCCGGGGAGCTGTTTTTT.

Ten or more counts support this clonotype. The V call is TRBV7-8, the J call TRBJ2-3; D not certain. Germline assignment: CDR1 SGHVS and CDR2 FQNEAQ. Trimming pared 2 bases from V and 2 bases from J, leaving 20 bases between. This CDR3 region has 18 residues. In DNA form, the CDR3 reads TGTGCCAGCAGCTTAAATCTGGGTTTACTCTCGGTCACAGATACGCAGTATTTT. Its protein is CASSLNLGLLSVTDTQYF.

This clonotype was recorded many times. V is TRBV30 and J is TRBJ2-2, with a possible D match to TRBD2 (7 bases). Trimming removed 1 base at V and 5 bases at J, with 11 bases between. In germline, CDR1 is GTSNPN, CDR2 SVGIG (reference sequence). CDR3 length: 14 residues. As DNA, the CDR3 is TGTGCCTGGAGTGGGGGGGGCAGGACCGGGGAGCTGTTTTTT. Its translation is CAWSGGGRTGELFF. Full variable domain (outside the CDR3, taken from reference TRBV30 and TRBJ2-2): SQTIHQWPATLVQPVGSPLSLECTVEGTSNPNLYWYRQAAGRGLQLLFYSVGIGQISSEVPQNLSASRPQDRQFILSSKKLLLSDSGFYLCAWSGGGRTGELFFGEGSRLTVL.

The chain employs TRBV6-1 and TRBJ2-2; D is uncertain. The CDR3 runs to 14 residues. The germline V gene encodes CDR1 MNHNS and CDR2 SASEGT. Trimming shortened V by 1 base and J by 3 bases, and 6 bases separated the two germline ends. The DNA of the CDR3 is TGTGCCAGCAGTGAAGACAGACACACCGGGGAGCTGTTTTTT. Translating it yields CASSEDRHTGELFF.

In its sample, this clonotype was seen many times. The chain employs TRBV19 and TRBJ1-1; D not certain. Per the germline V gene, CDR1 is LNHDA and CDR2 is SQIVND (reference sequence). The CDR3 covers 14 residues. V lost 3 bases, J lost 6 bases, and 14 bases lay in between. CDR3 protein: CASSIRTGRPEAFF. The CDR3 region has the DNA TGTGCCAGTAGTATCCGAACTGGACGGCCTGAAGCTTTCTTT.

This clonotype was detected ten times or more. The chain employs TRBV12-5 and TRBJ2-5; 8 positions agree with TRBD1. V lost 1 base and J lost 3; bases outside the gene matches: 7. CDR1 is LGHNT and CDR2 is FRNRAP in the germline V gene. CDR3 length equals 16 residues. This chain's CDR3 is CASGLGRGRLEETQYF. The DNA for the CDR3 is TGTGCTAGTGGTTTGGGCAGGGGGCGCTTAGAAGAGACCCAGTACTTC.

This chain links TRBV9 with TRBJ1-4; TRBD1 might be the D (6 bases). Germline CDR1 SGDLS, CDR2 YYNGEE. This CDR3 spans 15 amino acids. V was cut by 0 bases and J by 8 bases, with 14 bases left in between. The CDR3 region is CASSVGPGGPEKLFF. In nucleotides, the CDR3 is TGTGCCAGCAGCGTAGGTCCGGGGGGCCCGGAAAAACTGTTTTTT.

This clonotype occurred many times. The chain employs TRBV7-9 and TRBJ1-5; 7 bases align to TRBD1. V gave up 3 bases and J gave up 1 base; unmatched junction bases: 0. The CDR3 contains 14 residues. Germline CDR1 reads SEHNR; CDR2 reads FQNEAQ (reference sequence). The CDR3: CASSLGQSNQPQHF. CDR3 nucleotides: TGTGCCAGCAGCTTGGGACAGAGCAATCAGCCCCAGCATTTT.

This clonotype occurred many times. The rearrangement links TRBV4-1 to TRBJ2-1, with no clear D. The CDR3 totals 12 residues. Trimming pared 1 base from V and 10 bases from J, leaving 8 bases between. Germline CDR1 and CDR2: MGHRA and YSYEKL. For the CDR3, the DNA is TGCGCCAGCAGCCAAGGTAGTGGGGAGCAGTTCTTC. Amino acids: CASSQGSGEQFF.

This clonotype was counted at least ten times. This rearrangement joins TRBV4-1 to TRBJ2-7; the D gene is possibly TRBD1 (5 bases). The CDR3 is made up of 14 amino acids. V was shortened by 1 base and J by 3 bases, with 10 bases between the two germline ends. Germline values: CDR1 MGHRA, CDR2 YSYEKL. CDR3 protein: CASSQVLGDYEQYF. DNA for the CDR3: TGCGCCAGCAGCCAAGTATTAGGGGACTACGAGCAGTACTTC.

This clonotype was recorded at least ten times. V is TRBV20-1 and J is TRBJ2-5, with TRBD1 matching 11 bases. The germline V gene encodes CDR1 DFQATT and CDR2 SNEGSKA (reference sequence). The trim removed 5 bases at V and 5 bases at J, leaving 4 bases unmatched. The CDR3 has 13 residues. DNA of the CDR3: TGCAGTGCTTGGACAGGGGGCGTTGAGACCCAGTACTTC. Amino acid sequence: CSAWTGGVETQYF.

Many counts were recorded for this clonotype. The chain recombines TRBV28 with TRBJ2-2; D perhaps matches TRBD1 (6 bases). CDR1 and CDR2 (germline): MDHEN, SYDVKM. Trimming pared 6 bases from V and 4 bases from J, leaving 15 bases between. The CDR3 spans 15 residues. The CDR3 DNA follows: TGTGCCAGCAGCCCCCAGGGGCGGGCCACCGGGGAGCTGTTTTTT. Amino acid sequence: CASSPQGRATGELFF.

This clonotype was seen ten or more times. The gene calls are TRBV7-8 and TRBJ1-3; no firm D call. The CDR3 length is 14 residues. Germline assignment: CDR1 SGHVS and CDR2 FQNEAQ. Trimming shortened V by 1 base and J by 7 bases, and 11 bases separated the two germline ends. CDR3 nucleotide sequence: TGTGCCAGCAGCTTAGGTTATAGGCTCAACACCATATATTTT. This sequence encodes CASSLGYRLNTIYF.

There are many counts of this clonotype. The chain carries TRBV5-1 and TRBJ2-3, with TRBD2 identical over 14 bases. The germline V gene has CDR1 SGHRS and CDR2 YFSETQ. The CDR3 has 19 residues. Trimming removed 3 bases from V and 0 bases from J; junction bases left unmatched: 9. CDR3 residues: CASSYKGLAGVPSTDTQYF. In DNA form, the CDR3 reads TGCGCCAGCAGCTATAAGGGACTAGCGGGAGTGCCAAGCACAGATACGCAGTATTTT.